In its sample, the clone carrying this TCR beta chain was seen many times. Its target is unknown. The CDR3 is made up of 15 amino acids. The V end was cut by 1 base, the J end by 0 bases, with 10 bases between. Germline-derived CDR1 and CDR2 are LGHDT and YNNKEL (reference sequence). The source of the sample is a study of identical twins. TCRdb itself ran the 5' RACE reads through MiXCR, one entry per CDR3 protein. The data show over 550,000 distinct CDR3 sequences, about 7.6% seen once. General observations from the study: Twins shared out-of-frame alpha sequences with excess low generation probability. Fewer insertions characterized abundant cord blood beta clonotypes, whereas memory repertoires showed none. Analyses of zero insertions could, in part, be confounded by invariant MAIT and iNKT cells.

This sample was shared with a second study, whose subject was yellow fever vaccine responses in identical twins. That investigation notes: It has been reported that, in twins, the vaccine T cell response seemed partly convergent and partly personalized.

The sample taken for sequencing was PBMCs. The chain combines TRBV3-1 with TRBJ2-7; a weak D match, TRBD2 (6 bases). The TCR was taken from a woman between 18 and 29 years old in good health. The CDR3 DNA reads TGTGCCAGCAGCCAAGGCGGGACTTACTCCTACGAGCAGTACTTC. Its protein product is CASSQGGTYSYEQYF.